Detailed here is one TCR beta chain. Its antigen is not identified. Sample treatment: approximately 9-day PBMC culture with coronavirus spike peptide pools or control peptides (ViraFEST assay). This CDR3 is built from 13 residues. CDR1 and CDR2 (germline): SGHTA, FQGNSA. Trimming shortened V by 5 bases and J by 6 bases, and 13 bases separated the two germline ends. The Oncomine TCR Beta short-read assay sequenced DNA from cultured CD4+ T cells. TCRdb processed the PCR reads anew with MiXCR; each CDR3 protein has one entry. Of roughly 16,000 distinct CDR3 sequences in the sample, nearly 40% were seen once. This sample is part of a study of vaccination and CD4 T cells after COVID-19.

Sequencing input: CD4+ T cells from blood, cultured in vitro. This TCR came from a human donor who had recovered from COVID-19. V usage is TRBV7-2 and J usage is TRBJ1-1; D not resolved. The CDR3 DNA is TGTGCCAGCAGCCCAGTGGTAAGGTCTGAAGCTTTCTTT. It is translated as CASSPVVRSEAFF.